This T cell receptor beta chain came from a study of technical replicates of blood from several donors. The protocol was immunoSEQ multiplex PCR, while the TCRdb copy is restricted to in-frame clones and leaves out a portion. Of about 59,000 clones in the sample, about 93% were seen once. This CDR3 is built from 15 residues. Trimming cost V 1 base and J 5 bases, with 11 bases left between them. In germline, CDR1 is SGHTA, CDR2 FQGNSA. The clonotype was recovered from a human donor in good health. Some clones in this sample may be carry-over from other donors' samples. The chain combines TRBV7-2 with TRBJ1-4, with D tentatively TRBD1 (6 bases). The sample was PBMCs. The CDR3 protein is CASSLVTGTNEKLFF. The CDR3 region has the DNA TGTGCCAGCAGCTTAGTAACAGGGACAAATGAAAAACTGTTTTTT.